A selection of T cell receptor beta chains follows, all from one sample in a study of graft-versus-host responses after intestinal transplantation. What these receptors recognize is not known. The repertoire was sequenced with immunoSEQ multiplex PCR; TCRdb's copy has only in-frame clones and lacks some. The sample holds 90,000 to 130,000 clones, 85% to 95% seen once. Sequenced material: unstimulated CD8+ T cells sorted from spleen or lymph node cells, taken before transplant. These receptors were obtained from a human donor who was the organ donor for an intestinal transplant. Each CDR3 is given with its conserved first and last residue. Fields, in order: J gene, clone size, V gene, D gene, CDR3 DNA, CDR3 protein. The D gene is left open where the match is weak. Clone size is not always given. Where it is, it says once, few, many or a class for expanded clones.

J: TRBJ2-7
size: once
V: TRBV27
D: .
DNA: TGTGCCAGCAGTTACGGACCGGCCGATCCGCAGTACTTC
CDR3: CASSYGPADPQYF

J: TRBJ1-2
size: .
V: TRBV6-5
D: TRBD1
DNA: TGTGCCAGCAGTCCGCGCGGACAGGGGGCAAATGGCTACACCTTC
CDR3: CASSPRGQGANGYTF

J: TRBJ1-5
size: few
V: TRBV6-4
D: .
DNA: TGTGCCAGCAGCGGGGGGCAGGGCTTACGAAATCAGCCCCAGCATTTT
CDR3: CASSGGQGLRNQPQHF

J: TRBJ1-1
size: .
V: TRBV6-6
D: .
DNA: TGTGCCAGCAGTTACTCGAAAGGGGGGAACACTGAAGCTTTCTTT
CDR3: CASSYSKGGNTEAFF

J: TRBJ2-5
size: .
V: TRBV6-5
D: .
DNA: TGTGCCAGCAGTTACTCGAACAGGCTGGAGACCCAGTACTTC
CDR3: CASSYSNRLETQYF

J: TRBJ2-7
size: once
V: TRBV6-5
D: .
DNA: TGTGCCAGCAGTGATGGACCTCTCCCCTACGAGCAGTACTTC
CDR3: CASSDGPLPYEQYF

J: TRBJ2-1
size: .
V: TRBV7-2
D: .
DNA: TGTGCCAGCAGCTTAGATTTAGCGGAAGTCTACAATGAGCAGTTCTTC
CDR3: CASSLDLAEVYNEQFF

J: TRBJ1-6
size: .
V: TRBV15
D: .
DNA: TGTGCCACCAGCAGGGAGAAGGGATCACCCCTCCACTTT
CDR3: CATSREKGSPLHF

J: TRBJ1-2
size: .
V: TRBV29-1
D: TRBD1
DNA: TGCAGCGTACCCGGGACAGGGGAGGGCTATGGCTACACCTTC
CDR3: CSVPGTGEGYGYTF

J: TRBJ2-1
size: .
V: TRBV29-1
D: .
DNA: TGCAGCGTTGCTTTTGGATATGAGCAGTTCTTC
CDR3: CSVAFGYEQFF

J: TRBJ2-7
size: .
V: TRBV6-5
D: .
DNA: TGTGCCAGCAGTTACCTCCTCGGAGTCGAGCAGTACTTC
CDR3: CASSYLLGVEQYF

J: TRBJ2-7
size: .
V: TRBV7-8
D: TRBD1
DNA: TGTGCCAGCAGCTATTTGGGGGGAACAGGGGGCCGCGAGCAGTACTTC
CDR3: CASSYLGGTGGREQYF

J: TRBJ1-1
size: .
V: TRBV4-1
D: .
DNA: TGCGCCAGCAGCCAAGATTGGGTTCAGGGGCGGACCACTGAAGCTTTCTTT
CDR3: CASSQDWVQGRTTEAFF

J: TRBJ2-4
size: .
V: TRBV4-1
D: .
DNA: TGCGCCAGCAGCCAAGCGGCGGAGCTAGCCAAAAACATTCAGTACTTC
CDR3: CASSQAAELAKNIQYF

J: TRBJ2-5
size: .
V: TRBV7-9
D: .
DNA: TGTGCCAGCAGCCCGCCACGGGGCAGGGCTGACATGGAGACCCAGTACTTC
CDR3: CASSPPRGRADMETQYF

J: TRBJ1-5
size: .
V: TRBV7-6
D: .
DNA: TGTGCCAGCAGCTTAGGAGGGTCCCCTCAGCCCCAGCATTTT
CDR3: CASSLGGSPQPQHF

J: TRBJ2-7
size: .
V: TRBV27
D: .
DNA: TGTGCCAGCAGTTTATCCCGGTCCTACGAGCAGTACTTC
CDR3: CASSLSRSYEQYF

J: TRBJ2-7
size: .
V: TRBV4-3
D: TRBD2
DNA: TGCGCCAGCAGCCAGGAGACTAGCGGATCCTACGAGCAGTACTTC
CDR3: CASSQETSGSYEQYF

J: TRBJ2-5
size: .
V: TRBV28
D: TRBD1
DNA: TGTGCCAGCAGTTCCCCCAGGGGGCGTCAAGAGACCCAGTACTTC
CDR3: CASSSPRGRQETQYF

J: TRBJ2-5
size: .
V: TRBV5-1
D: .
DNA: TGCGCCAGCAGCTGGCCGGGACTTTCGGAGACCCAGTACTTC
CDR3: CASSWPGLSETQYF

J: TRBJ1-1
size: once
V: TRBV5-4
D: .
DNA: TGTGCCAGCAGCTTGGGCTGGGTGAACACTGAAGCTTTCTTT
CDR3: CASSLGWVNTEAFF

J: TRBJ1-1
size: few
V: TRBV6-1
D: .
DNA: TGTGCCAGCAGTGGGCCCGGGAAGTCGCCAGAGGGCCCGAACACTGAAGCTTTCTTT
CDR3: CASSGPGKSPEGPNTEAFF

J: TRBJ1-1
size: .
V: TRBV2
D: .
DNA: TGTGCCAGCAGTGCCGAGGACGGTAAGAACACTGAAGCTTTCTTT
CDR3: CASSAEDGKNTEAFF

J: TRBJ2-3
size: .
V: TRBV30
D: .
DNA: TGTGCCTGGAGTTCCGGCGGGGCTACAGATACGCAGTATTTT
CDR3: CAWSSGGATDTQYF

J: TRBJ2-3
size: .
V: TRBV9
D: TRBD2
DNA: TGTGCCAGCAGCGAGCTAGCGGGAGAGATTACTAGCACAGATACGCAGTATTTT
CDR3: CASSELAGEITSTDTQYF

J: TRBJ2-3
size: .
V: TRBV6-5
D: .
DNA: TGTGCCAGCAGTGAATTTCCGGAGGGAGATACGCAGTATTTT
CDR3: CASSEFPEGDTQYF

J: TRBJ1-2
size: .
V: TRBV27
D: TRBD1
DNA: TGTGCCAGCAAGATACAGGGGGCATTTAACTATGGCTACACCTTC
CDR3: CASKIQGAFNYGYTF

J: TRBJ2-4
size: .
V: TRBV4-2
D: .
DNA: TGTGCCAGCAGCCATCGAGGGGGTCGGGGCCCTGTTAACATTCAGTACTTC
CDR3: CASSHRGGRGPVNIQYF

J: TRBJ2-7
size: .
V: TRBV6-5
D: .
DNA: TGTGCCAGCAGTTATAGGCTATTAACAGGGTTCCACGAGCAGTACTTC
CDR3: CASSYRLLTGFHEQYF

J: TRBJ2-4
size: .
V: TRBV11-1
D: TRBD2
DNA: TGTGCCAGCAGTCCTAGCGGGAACACAGCCAAAAACATTCAGTACTTC
CDR3: CASSPSGNTAKNIQYF

J: TRBJ2-2
size: .
V: TRBV4-1
D: .
DNA: TGCGCCAGCAGCGAAAGACGGCGGGGGCGGACCGGGGAGCTGTTTTTT
CDR3: CASSERRRGRTGELFF

J: TRBJ1-2
size: .
V: TRBV10-3
D: .
DNA: TGTGCCATCAGTGAGTTCGCGGGGGGCGTCGGCTACACCTTC
CDR3: CAISEFAGGVGYTF

J: TRBJ1-2
size: .
V: TRBV11-2
D: .
DNA: TGTGCCAGCAGCCGAGACCAGTCTCGGGGCTACACCTTC
CDR3: CASSRDQSRGYTF

J: TRBJ1-5
size: .
V: TRBV30
D: TRBD1
DNA: TGTGCCTGGAGCGCCGGGCAGGGGGCTCAGCCCCAGCATTTT
CDR3: CAWSAGQGAQPQHF

J: TRBJ2-7
size: .
V: TRBV4-1
D: .
DNA: TGCGCCAGCAGCCAGGCTCCATACTCCTACGAGCAGTACTTC
CDR3: CASSQAPYSYEQYF

J: TRBJ2-7
size: .
V: TRBV27
D: TRBD2
DNA: TGTGCCAGCAGTCCCCAAGGACTAGCGGGAGGGCTTTTCTCCTACGAGCAGTACTTC
CDR3: CASSPQGLAGGLFSYEQYF

J: TRBJ2-7
size: .
V: TRBV5-1
D: TRBD2
DNA: TGCGCCAGCAGCTGGGCTAGCGGGAGGCCTACCTACGAGCAGTACTTC
CDR3: CASSWASGRPTYEQYF

J: TRBJ2-7
size: .
V: TRBV27
D: TRBD2
DNA: TGTGCCAGCAGTTTAGCGGGAGGCTACTACGAGCAGTACTTC
CDR3: CASSLAGGYYEQYF

J: TRBJ2-3
size: .
V: TRBV5-1
D: .
DNA: TGCGCCAGCAGCCCTAGGTTTTTAGATACGCAGTATTTT
CDR3: CASSPRFLDTQYF

J: TRBJ1-1
size: .
V: TRBV19
D: .
DNA: TGTGCCAGTAGTAGGCCAGGGACGAACACTGAAGCTTTCTTT
CDR3: CASSRPGTNTEAFF